This section outlines one TCR beta chain sequence together with its context. The target antigen is unknown. Produced via immunoSEQ multiplex PCR; TCRdb's table is partial and in-frame only. Found here are some 700,000 clones, roughly 91% of them singletons; the top ten hold more than 30%. The record originates from a study of shared clonotypes between healthy human individuals. At the level of the study: Serving as donors were two women and three men, whose ages spanned 18 to 49.

The study's findings and limits: Lower generation probabilities were found for non-shared clonotypes than for those shared by all four donors.

The TCR originated in a man aged 18 to 29 in good health. Some clones in this sample may be carry-over from other donors' samples. The sequenced sample was memory CD8+ T cells from PBMCs. Regarding subset: CD45RO+ cells pooled with CCR7-negative TemRA cells.

The CDR3 spells CASRGLPGVNTIYF. The CDR3, as DNA: TGTGCCAGCAGAGGACTTCCTGGAGTAAACACCATATATTTT. The rearrangement joins TRBV28 to TRBJ1-3; no clear D. Between the trimmed V and J ends, which lost 6 bases and 6 bases, there was a span of 15 bases. Germline CDR1 reads MDHEN; CDR2 reads SYDVKM. This CDR3 comprises 14 residues.